This note documents a single T cell receptor beta chain sequence. The antigen it recognizes is unknown. The record originates from a study of cytomegalovirus exposure and HLA in healthy donors (dated by TCRdb to about 2017). Regarding the research as a whole: According to an earlier analysis of several hundred of the donors, some 180 million T cells yielded 120 million or so unique TCR beta sequences and approximately 300 Gb of sequence data. In an earlier analysis of 587 of the donors, high-throughput TCR beta sequencing was used to judge whether each TCR beta V gene segment behaved as functional or pseudogenic. Rather than using new phenotypic data, the later analysis identified candidate immune exposures from TCR beta sequences and from how often those sequences occurred across donors. HLA typing included class I and class II loci at four-digit resolution. The genetic ancestry cluster associated with self-reported Caucasian donors included about 84% of the approximately 430 genotyped donors. Along with the roughly 700-subject first cohort, a separate validation cohort of around 110 different subjects was used. All discovery cohort repertoires had been generated using a single sequencing platform. On average, approximately 250,000 unique TCR beta nucleotide sequences were sequenced per donor among several hundred genotyped donors of the cohort, with roughly 18% of those sequences being non-productive. Genome-wide SNP genotypes for about 55% of the 666 donors were used in a later genetic analysis, which treated that subset as a discovery cohort. The number of typed donors differed by locus: 629-630 for A, B, C, DRB1 and DQB1; 500 to 550 for DQA1; around 610 for DPA1; and some 430 for DPB1. To predict cytomegalovirus infection status, the study combined high-throughput TCR immunosequencing, statistical association of individual TCRs with disease status, and machine learning. The study used immunosequencing to profile the T cell repertoires of several hundred subjects and linked those repertoires to cytomegalovirus serostatus. To study patterns of TCR occurrence, a later analysis re-analyzed previously published TCR beta repertoires from 500 to 850 donors and added high-resolution HLA genotyping. An early release covering roughly 600 HLA-typed donors comprised about 320 gigabases of sequencing data and tens of millions of unique TCR sequences. The study was designed to test whether signatures of past pathogen exposure could be identified by cataloging public T cell receptors. Donor age, sex, ethnicity and CMV serostatus were compiled alongside the repertoire data. Because of strong linkage in the cohort, a handful of DR-DQ haplotypes were treated as single units for association and clustering. Findings and caveats that apply to the study as a whole: V-gene and J-gene trimming of TCR beta chains was associated with a missense DCLRE1C variant in a later genetic analysis, and the association was replicated in an independent cohort. While some public TCRs were present in many individuals, most TCR sequences turned up only very rarely across donors. Presence/absence analyses assumed roughly uniform sequencing depth across donors, an assumption that may not hold. This cohort had only TCR beta chains sequenced, and the lack of alpha or paired-chain data limited which features could be detected. A later analysis found that HLA-associated TCR beta chains were more clonally expanded and had lower generation probabilities than equally common non-associated chains. A later analysis found that TCR association rates varied across HLA loci, with DRB1 alleles showing the most associated TCRs and HLA-C alleles the fewest. In a later analysis, 15,000 to 20,000 TCR beta sequences were associated with specific HLA alleles at a false discovery rate of 0.05. HLA typing was unavailable for some donors at each locus, so association tests used only the typed subset. Most CMV-associated TCR beta chains appeared to be HLA-restricted in a later analysis, and the HLA associations seemed to be driven largely by CMV exposure. According to the authors, the approach could potentially be generalized to other disease states and immunological phenotypes. Immune exposure information for the cohort was limited to CMV serostatus. A total of roughly 160 TCR beta chains were listed by the study as associated with cytomegalovirus. In vitro tests confirmed that a few of the cytomegalovirus-associated TCR beta chains recognize cytomegalovirus antigens. Correlated functional status among segregating V segments might be attributable to linkage disequilibrium, but an unknown experimental factor could not be ruled out. A further reported finding was that TCR beta sequences accurately predicted the HLA-A and HLA-B alleles for most subjects in the first cohort. Assigning TCR associations to individual alleles was difficult when HLA alleles, especially DR and DQ, strongly co-occurred. A cluster of highly shared sequence variants was judged likely to be a technical artifact of the sequencing pipeline. In a later analysis, several top co-occurrence clusters were reported to appear linked to parvovirus B19, influenza, CMV and Epstein-Barr virus. In an earlier analysis of approximately 590 of the donors, most TCR beta V segments appeared in productive rearrangements about 87% or about 30% of the time, broadly matching IMGT annotations. The classifier was reported to diagnose cytomegalovirus status with high specificity and sensitivity in both the original cohort and the validation cohort. In a later genetic analysis, fewer N-insertions in productive TCRs were reported among donors in an Asian-associated ancestry cluster than the roughly 700-donor mean. Because counts were too low, under 20 rarely observed V segments, including chromosome 9 orphons, were left out of the earlier analysis of roughly 600 of the donors.

The cohort consisted of 600 or so healthy bone marrow donors. Cohort members were all nominally healthy when sampled, although unrecorded immune exposures were likely present. The donor tested CMV seronegative and was one of the 352 seronegative cohort members. Every donor gave a peripheral blood sample, and the peripheral blood mononuclear cells from that sample were used for TCR beta sequencing. Genomic DNA extraction from the blood cell samples was performed with the Qiagen DNeasy Blood Extraction Kit. To prepare the library, the immunoSEQ multiplex PCR assay was applied. The multiplex PCR relied on a mix of 60 forward primers for TCR Vbeta segments and 13 reverse primers for TCR Jbeta segments. Amplification of the CDR3 region of rearranged TCR beta genes was performed with a multiplex PCR assay on genomic DNA. Amplified TCR beta libraries were sequenced as 87-base-pair reads on the Illumina HiSeq System. As for how the authors treated the data: In a later analysis, roughly 80 million unique TCR beta chains were counted across the 500 to 850 repertoires, and approximately 11 million of these chains were shared by at least two donors. Raw reads were error-corrected and collapsed into unique sequences by a nearest-neighbor algorithm in which closely related sequences were merged to remove PCR and sequencing errors. To assign V, D and J gene segments, CDR3 sequences were aligned to IMGT reference sequences. For a sequence to be retained, a match of at least six nucleotides was required to both a V gene segment and a J gene segment. A rearrangement was called productive if the CDR3 had no stop codons and remained in frame with V and J, and every other rearrangement was called non-productive. Following IMGT convention, CDR3 was defined as the stretch from the second conserved V-encoded cysteine up to the conserved J-encoded phenylalanine. The earlier analysis of 550 to 650 of the donors excluded any sequence lacking an unambiguous match to a single V gene segment. In an earlier analysis of roughly 500 of the donors, V segments were called functional above 56.7% productive rearrangements and were called segregating when the between-donor standard deviation exceeded 5%. To diagnose cytomegalovirus status from the catalog of TCR beta chain sequences, a statistical classification framework was built. In a later analysis, TCR nucleotide sequences were compared against IMGT/GENE-DB human TR gene sequences so that V and J genes could be assigned. The TCRdist pipeline was used in a later analysis to assign CDR3 sequences and most-parsimonious VDJ recombination scenarios. A later analysis defined each TCR beta chain by its CDR3 amino acid sequence plus V-gene family, and excluded reads lacking a unique V-gene family. As a way to deal with suspected cross-contamination and a sequencing artifact, a later analysis dropped roughly 620 nucleotide sequences that were highly shared and had low generation probability. A later analysis calculated a clonal expansion index for each public chain from normalized within-repertoire ranks of inferred template counts. A later analysis computed generation probabilities with a VDJ recombination model fitted to out-of-frame rearrangements, and checked the results against IGoR. A later analysis scored TCR-TCR, TCR-HLA and TCR-CMV co-occurrence with hypergeometric tests, applying a repertoire-size bias correction to TCR pairs. To estimate false discovery rates, a later analysis permuted the HLA or CMV assignments 20 times. In a later analysis, co-occurring TCRs were grouped using DBSCAN, and TCRdist sequence similarity was added for clustering within HLA-allele-positive subsets. Co-occurrence clustering excluded repertoires with fewer than 30,000 or more than 120,000 public chains, plus five with anomalous nucleotide sharing. TCRdb holds this immuneACCESS table with in-frame rearrangements only. Some clones are missing; in checked studies, unresolved V genes explain under half, and the rest has no known cause. V and J calls and clone size come straight from that table; D and trimming were deduced from the DNA. The table of this sample itemizes around 140,000 clones. The ten biggest clones cover 1.5% to 2% of the sample.

Sequenced material: PBMCs. This receptor was identified in a woman in her 50s in good health and CMV-seronegative.

At the DNA level, the sequence is TGTGCCAGTACTTGGCAGGGGCGTGAAGCTTTCTTT. This codes for CASTWQGREAFF. This chain joins TRBV19 to TRBJ1-1, with TRBD1 perhaps the D gene, on 6 matching bases. The CDR3 runs 12 amino acids, cysteine and phenylalanine included. Only the CDR3 region is kept as DNA, spanning 36 bases read in frame from base 1. The germline V gene (reference sequence) sets CDR1 to LNHDA and CDR2 to SQIVND. V was cut back by 7 bases and J by 7 bases, leaving a gap of 13 bases between them.